The sequence of this T cell receptor (beta chain) was determined in a study of T cell repertoires in ileal Crohn's disease. On the study more broadly: Thiopurines (about ten) or anti-TNF agents (more than 17) were given postoperatively to about half.

General study points: Active smokers at surgery had more clonal expansions than non-smokers. All patients with clonality above 26.8% had endoscopic recurrence.

Measured with immunoSEQ multiplex PCR; TCRdb has only the in-frame clones, and not every one. The table lists roughly 16,000 clones, under 95% of them singletons. As for this clone: Its antigen is as yet unknown.

Per the germline V gene, CDR1 is WSHSY and CDR2 is SAAADI. The CDR3 is 17 amino acids. The V end was cut by 2 bases, the J end by 0 bases, with 14 bases between. The V call is TRBV10-2, the J call TRBJ2-1; tentative D call: TRBD2 (7 bases). The sequence was collected from an adult with Crohn's disease. The source material was ileal tissue. The CDR3 here is CASSEEGGGFSYNEQFF. CDR3 nucleotides: TGCGCCAGCAGTGAGGAGGGCGGGGGCTTCTCCTACAATGAGCAGTTCTTC.